This TCR beta chain was retrieved from a study of cytomegalovirus exposure and HLA in healthy donors. For this clone: Its target is not known.

Study outcomes and limitations: TCR beta V- and J-gene trimming was later associated with a missense DCLRE1C variant. Most TCR beta V segments were productive about 90% or about 30% of the time in an earlier analysis.

In the PCR, 60 Vbeta and 13 Jbeta primers were used. The data were produced by immunoSEQ multiplex PCR, yet TCRdb's version contains in-frame clones alone and is incomplete. The sample has approximately 110,000 clones, almost 75% seen once. The CDR3 runs 15 residues. The germline CDR1 and CDR2 sequences are LNHDA and SQIVND (reference sequence). V gave up 8 bases and J gave up 6 bases; unmatched junction bases: 14. This chain links TRBV19 with TRBJ2-7; 9 bases fit TRBD2. This clonotype was sampled from a man aged 40-55 years in good health and CMV-seronegative. Sequenced: PBMCs. The CDR3, as DNA: TGTGCCAGTCCCCCCCCAGCGGGGGGAACGGGCGAGCAGTACTTC. Translated, it gives CASPPPAGGTGEQYF. The complete variable domain, with remaining parts taken from reference TRBV19 and TRBJ2-7, reads DGGITQSPKYLFRKEGQNVTLSCEQNLNHDAMYWYRQDPGQGLRLIYYSQIVNDFQKGDIAEGYSVSREKKESFPLTVTSAQKNPTAFYLCASPPPAGGTGEQYFGPGTRLTVT.